The present TCR beta chain was sequenced within a study of cytomegalovirus exposure and HLA in healthy donors. Across the study: There were 300 to 400 genotyped donors. Of these, about 86% fell in the genetic ancestry cluster associated with self-reported Caucasian donors.

The study's findings and limits: When analyzed later, the rates of TCR association showed variation by HLA locus, with DRB1 the most and HLA-C the fewest. Rarity characterized most TCR sequences, yet some public TCRs appeared in many donors. For most TCR beta V segments, an earlier analysis put the productive rate at about 87% or about 30% of the time.

For this clone: The antigen remains unidentified.

Primers: 60 Vbeta forward and 13 Jbeta reverse. Some clones are missing from TCRdb's copy, which holds only in-frame ones; the method was immunoSEQ multiplex PCR. The sample consists of roughly 90,000 clones, approximately 80% of them appearing once. The V gene end was trimmed by 0 bases and the J gene end by 5 bases; junction bases not matched to a gene: 7. There are 16 residues in the CDR3. Germline CDR1 is SGDLS and CDR2 is YYNGEE. This clonotype was obtained from a young man in good health and CMV-seronegative. What was sequenced was PBMCs. The rearrangement links TRBV9 to TRBJ1-5, with TRBD1 matching over 8 bases. The chain's CDR3 is CASSVGSGGDYQPQHF. CDR3 bases: TGTGCCAGCAGCGTAGGGTCAGGGGGCGATTATCAGCCCCAGCATTTT.